The 6 T cell receptor beta chains reported below all come from one sample, sequenced in a study of shared T cell receptors in the human thymus. The repertoire was sequenced with immunoSEQ multiplex PCR; TCRdb's copy has only in-frame clones and lacks some. The sample records around 730,000 clones, roughly 85% being singletons. Another study also made use of these data, one on human thymus T cells.

Sequencing was carried out using thymocytes. The receptors originated from a girl under three years old with a congenital heart defect.

This chain connects TRBV7-2 to TRBJ1-2; TRBD1 aligns across 7 bases. The CDR3 runs 15 residues. V dropped 4 bases and J dropped 1; count of bases not matched to a gene: 6. Germline V gene sequence: CDR1 SGHTA, CDR2 FQGNSA. The CDR3 coding sequence is TGTGCCAGCAGCTCTCGGACAGGAGTTAACTATGGCTACACCTTC. Translated: CASSSRTGVNYGYTF. Drawing the rest from reference TRBV7-2 and TRBJ1-2, the complete variable domain is GAGVSQSPSNKVTEKGKDVELRCDPISGHTALYWYRQSLGQGLEFLIYFQGNSAPDKSGLPSDRFSAERTGGSVSTLTIQRTQQEDSAVYLCASSSRTGVNYGYTFGSGTRLTVV.

In regard to this clone: Other DNA sequences in the sample encode the same CDR3. V and J are TRBV28 and TRBJ1-2; D is ambiguous. The germline V gene encodes CDR1 MDHEN and CDR2 SYDVKM. With 5 bases removed from V and 2 bases from J, the gap between germline ends came to 9 bases. There are 13 residues in the CDR3. This chain's CDR3 is CASSRTGNYGYTF. Written as DNA, the CDR3 is TGTGCCAGCAGTCGGACTGGGAACTATGGCTACACCTTC.

The genes are TRBV2 and TRBJ2-5; 10 bases line up with TRBD2. Germline values: CDR1 SNHLY, CDR2 FYNNEI. The CDR3 is 17 amino acids. Trimming at V came to 1 base and at J to 2 bases, leaving 7 bases not matched to a gene. This chain's CDR3 is CASSEVGLAGAQETQYF. CDR3 coding DNA: TGTGCCAGCAGTGAAGTGGGGCTAGCGGGGGCTCAAGAGACCCAGTACTTC. The full variable domain, with the rest looked up from reference TRBV2 and TRBJ2-5, is EPEVTQTPSHQVTQMGQEVILRCVPISNHLYFYWYRQILGQKVEFLVSFYNNEISEKSEIFDDQFSVERPDGSNFTLKIRSTKLEDSAMYFCASSEVGLAGAQETQYFGPGTRLLVL.

The genes are TRBV11-2 and TRBJ2-7; TRBD1 aligns across 7 bases. The CDR3 is 16 residues long. V lost 5 bases to trimming and J lost 0 bases; unmatched junction nucleotides: 10. The germline V gene encodes CDR1 SGHAT and CDR2 FQNNGV. DNA for the CDR3: TGTGCCAGCAGCGAACGCAAGACAGGGCCCTCCTACGAGCAGTACTTC. Translation: CASSERKTGPSYEQYF.

This sequence joins TRBV7-3 and TRBJ2-1; TRBD1 matches at 9 bases. The CDR3 sequence is 17 residues long. V was clipped by 4 bases and J by 5 bases; unmatched bases: 12. Germline values: CDR1 SGHTA, CDR2 FQGTGA. Here the CDR3 reads CASSYKQQGARHNEQFF. The CDR3, as DNA: TGTGCCAGCAGCTATAAGCAACAGGGGGCGCGCCACAATGAGCAGTTCTTC.

This clone was detected once. The chain joins TRBV28 to TRBJ1-2, with 9 bases lining up with TRBD1. Trimming cost V 5 bases and J 2 bases; bases outside gene matches: 12. This CDR3 spans 17 amino acids. Germline V gives CDR1 MDHEN, CDR2 SYDVKM. The CDR3 region has the DNA TGTGCCAGCAGTACCCCAGACGGGACAGGGAAAAACTATGGCTACACCTTC. As protein: CASSTPDGTGKNYGYTF.